Below, 27 T cell receptor beta chains from the same sample are listed, as sequenced in a study of shared clonotypes between healthy human individuals. CD45RO-negative, CCR7-selected cells formed the naive CD8 fraction, which excluded terminally differentiated effector memory CD45RA+ cells. Method: immunoSEQ multiplex PCR; TCRdb's copy keeps in-frame clones and lacks some. The table records approximately 590,000 clones, 95% to 96% of them present only once. The sequencing input was naive CD8+ T cells sorted from blood. Receptor source: a woman between 25 and 40 years old in good health.

This chain uses TRBV5-5 with TRBJ1-4; D is ambiguous. The germline V gene has CDR1 SGHKS and CDR2 YYEKEE (reference sequence). Between the trimmed V and J ends, which lost 1 base and 8 bases, there was a span of 6 bases. This CDR3 region has 12 residues. The CDR3 here is CASSLSPEKLFF. In nucleotides, the CDR3 is TGTGCCAGCAGCTTGTCCCCGGAAAAACTGTTTTTT. Complete variable domain (other parts from reference TRBV5-5 and TRBJ1-4): DAGVTQSPTHLIKTRGQQVTLRCSPISGHKSVSWYQQVLGQGPQFIFQYYEKEERGRGNFPDRFSARQFPNYSSELNVNALLLGDSALYLCASSLSPEKLFFGSGTQLSVL.

The chain uses TRBV28 and TRBJ1-5, with D perhaps TRBD1 (6 bases). Trimming removed 6 bases at V and 6 bases at J, with 18 bases between. The length of the CDR3 is 15 residues. Germline values: CDR1 MDHEN, CDR2 SYDVKM. CDR3 loop: CASRFTGLRLQPQHF. CDR3 in DNA: TGTGCCAGCAGATTTACAGGGCTTCGGCTTCAGCCCCAGCATTTT. Full variable domain (remainder filled in from reference TRBV28 and TRBJ1-5): DVKVTQSSRYLVKRTGEKVFLECVQDMDHENMFWYRQDPGLGLRLIYFSYDVKMKEKGDIPEGYSVSREKKERFSLILESASTNQTSMYLCASRFTGLRLQPQHFGDGTRLSIL.

The V and J genes are TRBV13 and TRBJ1-2; D is ambiguous. Germline V CDR1 and CDR2: PRHDT, FYEKMQ (reference sequence). Trimming pared 1 base from V and 0 bases from J, leaving 6 bases between. The CDR3 is made up of 14 amino acids. Here the CDR3 DNA reads TGTGCCAGCAGCTTAGCTCCAGCTAACTATGGCTACACCTTC. It is translated as CASSLAPANYGYTF. Combining the CDR3 with reference TRBV13 and TRBJ1-2 gives the whole variable domain AAGVIQSPRHLIKEKRETATLKCYPIPRHDTVYWYQQGPGQDPQFLISFYEKMQSDKGSIPDRFSAQQFSDYHSELNMSSLELGDSALYFCASSLAPANYGYTFGSGTRLTVV.

The genes are TRBV27 and TRBJ2-1; 8 bases fit TRBD1. The CDR3 contains 16 residues. V lost 6 bases and J lost 8; bases outside the gene matches: 15. Germline CDR1 and CDR2: MNHEY and SMNVEV (reference sequence). For the CDR3, the DNA is TGTGCCAGCAGCGGATACCGGGACAGGAGTTCGGATGAGCAGTTCTTC. This translates into CASSGYRDRSSDEQFF.

The chain links TRBV27 to TRBJ1-1; a possible D gene is TRBD1 (5 bases). With 1 base removed from V and 1 base from J, the gap between germline ends came to 10 bases. This CDR3 contains 15 residues. Germline V gives CDR1 MNHEY, CDR2 SMNVEV (reference sequence). The CDR3 spells CASSLYPGRNTEAFF. The CDR3 nucleotides read TGTGCCAGCAGTTTATATCCGGGGCGGAACACTGAAGCTTTCTTT.

This chain links TRBV9 with TRBJ1-2; D ambiguous. The germline V gene encodes CDR1 SGDLS and CDR2 YYNGEE. Trimming removed 4 bases from V and 2 bases from J, with 15 bases in between. The CDR3 extends over 15 amino acids. The CDR3 sequence is CASSPPKGENYGYTF. For the CDR3, the DNA is TGTGCCAGCAGCCCACCTAAGGGCGAAAACTATGGCTACACCTTC.

The chain links TRBV19 to TRBJ2-1, with 8 bases fitting TRBD2. V was pared by 8 bases and J by 0 bases, with 6 bases of the junction left unmatched. CDR3 length equals 15 residues. Looked up from germline, CDR1 is LNHDA and CDR2 is SQIVND (reference sequence). The CDR3 bases are TGTGCCAGTCATCCCGGGACTAGCTCCTACAATGAGCAGTTCTTC. Translation: CASHPGTSSYNEQFF.

The chain employs TRBV29-1 and TRBJ2-1; possibly TRBD2 for D (6 bases). Trimming removed 4 bases from V and 8 bases from J, with 12 bases in between. Germline-derived CDR1 and CDR2 are SQVTM and ANQGSEA. The CDR3 consists of 12 residues. Here the CDR3 DNA reads TGCAGCGTTGCTCTAGCGTTCGATGAGCAGTTCTTC. The encoded protein is CSVALAFDEQFF.

V gene TRBV6-5 combines with J gene TRBJ2-1, with D perhaps TRBD1 or TRBD2 (5 bases each). CDR1 and CDR2 from the germline V gene are MNHEY and SVGAGI. The V and J ends lost 0 bases and 9 bases respectively, with 15 bases between them. The CDR3 sequence is 15 residues long. The CDR3 is CASSYSRDRSVEQFF. The CDR3 coding sequence is TGTGCCAGCAGTTACTCCAGGGATCGTAGCGTTGAGCAGTTCTTC.

The chain uses TRBV15 and TRBJ2-2; D is tentatively TRBD1 or TRBD2 (5 bases each). Trimming cost V 0 bases and J 6 bases, with 8 bases left between them. CDR3 length equals 14 residues. Germline CDR1 is LNHNV and CDR2 is YYDKDF (reference sequence). The CDR3 sequence is CATSRDMGAGELFF. The CDR3 bases are TGTGCCACCAGCAGAGATATGGGGGCCGGGGAGCTGTTTTTT.

The rearrangement uses TRBV30 and TRBJ1-1; 7 bases are shared with TRBD1. In germline, CDR1 is GTSNPN, CDR2 SVGIG (reference sequence). Trimming at V came to 3 bases and at J to 6 bases, leaving 7 bases not matched to a gene. The CDR3 is 13 residues long. CDR3 sequence (DNA): TGTGCCTGGAGGGAAACAGGGGTGCCTGAAGCTTTCTTT. Amino acid sequence: CAWRETGVPEAFF.

This chain uses TRBV7-6 with TRBJ2-5, with D possibly being TRBD2 (6 bases). V was cut by 4 bases and J by 0 bases, with 12 bases left in between. Per germline, CDR1 SGHVS and CDR2 FNYEAQ. The CDR3 spans 15 residues. CDR3 protein: CASSWDWEYQETQYF. DNA of the CDR3: TGTGCCAGCAGCTGGGACTGGGAGTACCAAGAGACCCAGTACTTC.

The V call is TRBV19, the J call TRBJ2-5, with a tentative D call TRBD1 (6 bases). The J call is in doubt because the DNA end fits TRBJ2-7 better. The CDR3 sequence is 15 residues long. Germline CDR1 is LNHDA and CDR2 is SQIVND (reference sequence). The CDR3 is CASSKGVELPYEQYF. CDR3 sequence (DNA): TGTGCCAGTAGTAAGGGGGTGGAGCTCCCCTACGAGCAGTACTTC.

J is TRBJ1-5 and V is TRBV27, with TRBD1 as a possible D gene (6 bases). The CDR3 is 15 residues long. Looked up from germline, CDR1 is MNHEY and CDR2 is SMNVEV (reference sequence). V was cut by 0 bases and J by 5 bases, with 11 bases left in between. The CDR3 sequence is CASSLSGGADQPQHF. In nucleotides, the CDR3 is TGTGCCAGCAGTTTATCGGGGGGCGCGGATCAGCCCCAGCATTTT.

The chain's CDR3 is CASSLVGLAGVLDEQYF. The CDR3 nucleotides are TGTGCCAGCAGCTTGGTAGGACTAGCGGGAGTATTGGACGAGCAGTACTTC. The V gene is TRBV5-4, the J gene TRBJ2-7; 13 bases align to TRBD2. Germline loops: CDR1 SGHNT, CDR2 YYREEE (reference sequence). Trimming removed 0 bases from V and 5 bases from J; junction bases left unmatched: 8. This CDR3 contains 17 residues.

The sample holds one count of this clone. This chain links TRBV19 with TRBJ1-2; D possibly corresponds to TRBD1 (5 bases). This CDR3 comprises 15 residues. The germline V gene has CDR1 LNHDA and CDR2 SQIVND (reference sequence). With 3 bases removed from V and 7 bases from J, the gap between germline ends came to 18 bases. The CDR3 is CASSMRAGKSAGYTF. The CDR3 DNA reads TGTGCCAGTAGTATGAGAGCAGGGAAGAGCGCTGGCTACACCTTC.

The V and J genes are TRBV27 and TRBJ2-1; D call uncertain. V was shortened by 4 bases and J by 4 bases, with 5 bases between the two germline ends. Germline lookup yields CDR1 MNHEY and CDR2 SMNVEV (reference sequence). This CDR3 region has 12 residues. The DNA for the CDR3 is TGTGCCAGCAGTTCTAATTACAATGAGCAGTTCTTC. Protein: CASSSNYNEQFF.

The CDR3 loop reads CASSIVAGRVSNTEAFF. CDR3 bases: TGTGCCAGTAGTATAGTGGCAGGGAGAGTCTCGAACACTGAAGCTTTCTTT. V and J are TRBV19 and TRBJ1-1; D possibly corresponds to TRBD1 (5 bases). Germline V gene lookup returns CDR1 LNHDA and CDR2 SQIVND (reference sequence). This CDR3 comprises 17 residues. Trimming pared 1 base from V and 1 base from J, leaving 16 bases between.

The chain is built from TRBV5-4 and TRBJ1-2; 9 bases fit TRBD1. The V gene end was trimmed by 1 base and the J gene end by 4 bases; junction bases not matched to a gene: 5. This CDR3 is 15 amino acids long. In germline, CDR1 is SGHNT, CDR2 YYREEE (reference sequence). The chain's CDR3 is CASSLRDRVGYGYTF. The CDR3 DNA reads TGTGCCAGCAGCTTGAGGGACAGGGTTGGCTATGGCTACACCTTC.

The chain joins TRBV2 to TRBJ1-5, with no clear D. V was pared by 5 bases and J by 3 bases, with 8 bases between. CDR1 and CDR2 (germline): SNHLY, FYNNEI. This CDR3 contains 13 residues. The chain's CDR3 is CASSKGYNQPQHF. The CDR3, as DNA: TGTGCCAGCAGTAAGGGTTACAATCAGCCCCAGCATTTT.

This clone was recorded a few times. This sample includes further DNA sequences coding for the same CDR3. The gene calls are TRBV6-5 and TRBJ2-1; D unresolved. Trimming stripped 0 bases from V and 6 bases from J, with 3 bases between. The V gene's germline CDR1 is MNHEY and CDR2 SVGAGI. This CDR3 has 12 residues. DNA for the CDR3: TGTGCCAGCAGTTACTCGGGCAATGAGCAGTTCTTC. It yields the protein CASSYSGNEQFF.

V usage is TRBV4-1 and J usage is TRBJ1-5; TRBD1 is a possible D gene (6 bases). The CDR3 has 16 amino acids. Germline CDR1 MGHRA, CDR2 YSYEKL. V was pared by 4 bases and J by 3 bases, with 16 bases between. The CDR3 bases are TGCGCCAGCAGCCCTCCCGACAGGTTCATCAATCAGCCCCAGCATTTT. It translates to CASSPPDRFINQPQHF.

The table lists this clone with a count of one. The chain joins TRBV19 to TRBJ2-1; 10 bases map to TRBD2. CDR1 and CDR2 from the germline V gene are LNHDA and SQIVND (reference sequence). The CDR3 sequence is 14 residues long. Unmatched junction bases numbered 3, after V lost 4 bases and J lost 6 bases. The CDR3 DNA is TGTGCCAGTAGTACTAGCGGGAGTTTCAATGAGCAGTTCTTC. Translated: CASSTSGSFNEQFF.

The J gene is TRBJ2-3, the V gene TRBV27; D remains ambiguous. The CDR3 length is 14 residues. Between the trimmed V and J ends, which lost 6 bases and 6 bases, there was a span of 16 bases. The germline gives CDR1 MNHEY, CDR2 SMNVEV (reference sequence). The CDR3 bases are TGTGCCAGCAGAGTAGGGAACCCCGGGGATACGCAGTATTTT. Encoded protein: CASRVGNPGDTQYF.

The rearrangement uses TRBV13 and TRBJ1-3; D call uncertain. This CDR3 contains 13 residues. V dropped 5 bases and J dropped 3 bases, with 8 bases sitting between them. Germline V lookup: CDR1 PRHDT, CDR2 FYEKMQ (reference sequence). This CDR3 is CASSLGDGNTIYF. In DNA form, the CDR3 reads TGTGCCAGCAGCCTGGGCGATGGAAACACCATATATTTT.

The chain uses TRBV28 and TRBJ2-3, with D perhaps TRBD1 (5 bases). This CDR3 spans 14 amino acids. V shed 8 bases and J shed 0 bases, with 12 bases lying between them. Looked up from germline, CDR1 is MDHEN and CDR2 is SYDVKM. The DNA of the CDR3 is TGTGCCAGCTATGGTGGGGCAAGCACAGATACGCAGTATTTT. The encoded protein is CASYGGASTDTQYF.

V usage is TRBV13 and J usage is TRBJ1-2; no definite D call. The CDR3 has 14 amino acids. In germline, CDR1 is PRHDT, CDR2 FYEKMQ (reference sequence). Trimming left V 0 bases short and J 5 bases short, with 10 bases between. The chain's CDR3 is CASSLGVVGYGYTF. CDR3 nucleotide sequence: TGTGCCAGCAGCTTAGGGGTGGTAGGATATGGCTACACCTTC.